This passage covers 18 T cell receptor beta chains from one sample sequenced in a study of blood T cell repertoires in COVID-19. Assay: immunoSEQ multiplex PCR; the TCRdb copy retains only in-frame clones and omits some. Of hundreds of thousands of clones in the sample, about nine tenths were seen once. The sample taken for sequencing was PBMCs or T cells enriched from blood (not recorded which). All receptors come from a young woman who had recovered from COVID-19.

The J gene is TRBJ2-7, the V gene TRBV7-9, with TRBD1 matching over 7 bases. The CDR3 length is 16 residues. CDR1 is SEHNR, CDR2 FQNEAQ, per germline (reference sequence). J lost 0 bases, V lost 3 bases, and 8 bases had no gene match. CDR3 sequence (DNA): TGTGCCAGCAGCTTCCTTGGGACAGCAAGCTCCTACGAGCAGTACTTC. Protein sequence: CASSFLGTASSYEQYF.

The chain recombines TRBV10-2 with TRBJ1-1, with D tentatively TRBD1 (6 bases). The CDR3 contains 16 residues. V was shortened by 1 base and J by 5 bases, with 17 bases between the two germline ends. In germline, CDR1 is WSHSY, CDR2 SAAADI. The CDR3 region has the DNA TGCGCCAGCAGTGAGTTAGGGGGGGTAGGGTTTACTGAAGCTTTCTTT. It codes for CASSELGGVGFTEAFF.

The V gene is TRBV3-1 (or the pseudogene TRBV3-2), the J gene TRBJ2-3; 7 bases agree with TRBD2. This CDR3 region has 14 residues. V shed 9 bases, J shed 1 base, and the junction held 7 bases outside the gene matches. The V gene's germline CDR1 is LGHDT and CDR2 YNNKEL (reference sequence). In DNA, the CDR3 is TGTGCCAGTCTGACTAGCATTGGCACAGATACGCAGTATTTT. This sequence encodes CASLTSIGTDTQYF.

Points on this clone: This specimen includes other DNA sequences encoding the same CDR3. The chain joins TRBV24-1 to TRBJ1-1; D is possibly TRBD1 (5 bases). Between the trimmed V and J ends, which lost 7 bases and 2 bases, there was a span of 7 bases. CDR1 and CDR2 from the germline V gene are KGHDR and SFDVKD. There are 12 residues in the CDR3. The CDR3 nucleotides are TGTGCCACCAGCCAGGGTAACACTGAAGCTTTCTTT. Translated: CATSQGNTEAFF.

The chain recombines TRBV7-3 with TRBJ2-7; 9 positions agree with TRBD1. V was clipped by 5 bases and J by 3 bases; unmatched bases: 8. CDR1 and CDR2 from the germline V gene are SGHTA and FQGTGA. The CDR3 loop spans 15 amino acids. The chain's CDR3 is CASSLQGQGNYEQYF. CDR3 DNA sequence: TGTGCCAGCAGCCTCCAGGGACAGGGAAACTACGAGCAGTACTTC.

J is TRBJ1-1 and V is TRBV4-3; no definite D call. V was pared by 4 bases and J by 1 base, with 4 bases between. Germline V gives CDR1 LGHNA, CDR2 YSLEER. CDR3 size: 12 residues. CDR3 sequence reads: CASSPPNTEAFF. CDR3 DNA sequence: TGCGCCAGCAGCCCTCCGAACACTGAAGCTTTCTTT.

The V call is TRBV5-1, the J call TRBJ1-3; TRBD1 might be the D (5 bases). The CDR3 has 16 amino acids. Germline lookup yields CDR1 SGHRS and CDR2 YFSETQ. Trimming removed 2 bases at V and 0 bases at J, with 12 bases between. CDR3 protein: CASSLAGSGSGNTIYF. CDR3 coding DNA: TGCGCCAGCAGCTTAGCAGGGTCAGGCTCTGGAAACACCATATATTTT.

The genes are TRBV28 and TRBJ2-7, with 7 bases identical to TRBD1. The V and J ends lost 6 bases and 1 base, in that order; junction bases with no gene match: 6. This CDR3 region has 14 residues. Germline CDR1 MDHEN, CDR2 SYDVKM. This CDR3 reads CASRGTDPSYEQYF. The CDR3 nucleotides read TGTGCCAGCAGGGGGACAGATCCTTCCTACGAGCAGTACTTC.

The V gene is TRBV15, the J gene TRBJ1-1; 7 bases are a match to TRBD1. CDR1 is LNHNV, CDR2 YYDKDF, per germline (reference sequence). The CDR3 covers 13 residues. J was trimmed by 6 bases and V by 1 base; bases with no gene match: 2. The CDR3 loop reads CATSRAGGSEAFF. CDR3 DNA: TGTGCCACCAGCAGAGCAGGGGGTTCTGAAGCTTTCTTT.

The J gene is TRBJ2-5, the V gene TRBV3-1 (or the pseudogene TRBV3-2); 10 bases agree with TRBD2. Germline CDR1 is LGHDT and CDR2 is YNNKEL (reference sequence). J gave up 2 bases and V 0 bases, and 6 bases lay outside the gene matches. The CDR3 contains 17 residues. CDR3 protein: CASSQEASGGRQETQYF. The CDR3 DNA is TGTGCCAGCAGCCAAGAGGCTAGCGGGGGACGACAAGAGACCCAGTACTTC.

J is TRBJ1-2 and V is TRBV6-5, with D tentatively TRBD1 (6 bases). CDR3 size: 14 residues. The germline CDR1 and CDR2 sequences are MNHEY and SVGAGI. With 2 bases removed from V and 4 bases from J, the gap between germline ends came to 11 bases. In DNA, the CDR3 is TGTGCCAGCAGTTACGACAGGTCGGCCTATGGCTACACCTTC. This gives the protein CASSYDRSAYGYTF.

The V and J genes are TRBV19 and TRBJ1-1; D perhaps matches TRBD1 (5 bases). CDR3 length equals 15 residues. Germline V gives CDR1 LNHDA, CDR2 SQIVND (reference sequence). Trimming shortened V by 3 bases and J by 0 bases, and 11 bases separated the two germline ends. The CDR3 loop reads CASSMGGWMNTEAFF. The CDR3 DNA follows: TGTGCCAGTAGTATGGGGGGATGGATGAACACTGAAGCTTTCTTT.

This chain links TRBV6-5 with TRBJ2-1; D gene uncertain. The germline V gene encodes CDR1 MNHEY and CDR2 SVGAGI. V was cut by 4 bases and J by 6 bases, with 16 bases left in between. This CDR3 has 15 amino acids. CDR3 DNA: TGTGCCAGCAGTTCCCTGAGGTCCGGTGGCAATGAGCAGTTCTTC. Translation: CASSSLRSGGNEQFF.

The chain uses TRBV6-5 and TRBJ1-1; no firm D call. V dropped 0 bases and J dropped 1 base, with 9 bases sitting between them. CDR1 is MNHEY and CDR2 is SVGAGI in the germline V gene. This CDR3 has 15 amino acids. The chain's CDR3 is CASSYSATPNTEAFF. The CDR3 DNA reads TGTGCCAGCAGTTACTCGGCGACACCGAACACTGAAGCTTTCTTT.

V gene TRBV5-6 combines with J gene TRBJ1-1; D gene uncertain. The CDR3 is made up of 15 amino acids. V was shortened by 4 bases and J by 0 bases, with 13 bases between the two germline ends. In germline, CDR1 is SGHDT, CDR2 YYEEEE. The CDR3 nucleotides read TGTGCCAGCAGCCCCCCGACAAGTATGAACACTGAAGCTTTCTTT. This gives the protein CASSPPTSMNTEAFF. The full variable domain, completed using reference TRBV5-6 and TRBJ1-1, is DAGVTQSPTHLIKTRGQQVTLRCSPKSGHDTVSWYQQALGQGPQFIFQYYEEEERQRGNFPDRFSGHQFPNYSSELNVNALLLGDSALYLCASSPPTSMNTEAFFGQGTRLTVV.

A word on this clone: The identical CDR3 is also encoded by other nucleotide sequences in the sample. The chain links TRBV18 to TRBJ2-1, with 10 bases fitting TRBD2. CDR1 is KGHSH and CDR2 is LQKENI in the germline V gene. With 3 bases clipped from V and 4 bases from J, the junction kept 3 bases outside the gene matches. This CDR3 comprises 15 residues. CDR3 nucleotide sequence: TGTGCCAGCTCACCTAGGACTAGCGGTTACAATGAGCAGTTCTTC. It yields the protein CASSPRTSGYNEQFF.

The rearrangement uses TRBV28 and TRBJ2-1; 8 bases map to TRBD2. CDR3 length: 16 residues. The trim removed 4 bases at V and 4 bases at J, leaving 9 bases unmatched. CDR1 and CDR2 (germline): MDHEN, SYDVKM. The CDR3 region has the DNA TGTGCCAGCAGTTCAAAACTAGCGGAGGAATACAATGAGCAGTTCTTC. Translated, it gives CASSSKLAEEYNEQFF. The variable domain in full, completed from reference TRBV28 and TRBJ2-1, reads DVKVTQSSRYLVKRTGEKVFLECVQDMDHENMFWYRQDPGLGLRLIYFSYDVKMKEKGDIPEGYSVSREKKERFSLILESASTNQTSMYLCASSSKLAEEYNEQFFGPGTRLTVL.

The sample holds a few counts of this clone. The V and J genes are TRBV30 and TRBJ2-5; 14 bases line up with TRBD2. Germline CDR1 reads GTSNPN; CDR2 reads SVGIG (reference sequence). Losses at the gene ends were 0 bases for V and 5 bases for J; bases not matched to a gene: 11. The CDR3 runs to 18 residues. CDR3 DNA: TGTGCCTGGAGTGTGGGGACTAGCGGGGGAACCCGGTGGGAGACCCAGTACTTC. Its translation: CAWSVGTSGGTRWETQYF.